Listed here are 5 T cell receptor beta chains from one sample, sequenced in a study of T cells in Graves' hyperthyroidism and ophthalmopathy. Template material for amplifying TCR beta CDR3 regions consisted of RNA transcripts. The primer set for the first-round RT-PCR of the TCR CDR3 was HTBI. TCRdb used MiXCR to reprocess the multiplex PCR reads, holding one entry per CDR3 protein. Among about 130,000 distinct CDR3 sequences listed, roughly a fifth were seen once. Sequencing input: blood. The receptors stem from a woman in her fifties or sixties with Graves' hyperthyroidism that later progressed to Graves' ophthalmopathy.

With respect to this clonotype: This may stem from a read error, because a much larger clone lies one nucleotide away. The rearrangement joins TRBV6-1 to TRBJ1-5; maybe TRBD1 (5 bases). Per the germline V gene, CDR1 is MNHNS and CDR2 is SASEGT. The CDR3 covers 14 residues. The V end was cut by 6 bases, the J end by 1 base, with 10 bases between. The CDR3 reads CASRGDGSNQPQHF. CDR3 bases: TGTGCCAGCAGAGGGGACGGCAGCAATCAGCCCCAGCATTTT.

The CDR3 sequence is CSAITGSGANVLTF. The DNA of the CDR3 is TGCAGTGCTATTACAGGCTCTGGGGCCAACGTCCTGACTTTC. The chain joins TRBV20-1 to TRBJ2-6, with TRBD1 as a possible D gene (5 bases). The CDR3 contains 14 residues. V lost 4 bases, J lost 0 bases, and 7 bases lay in between. Germline CDR1 and CDR2: DFQATT and SNEGSKA (reference sequence).

Many counts were recorded for this clonotype. This chain connects TRBV2 to TRBJ2-5; 11 nucleotides line up with TRBD2. The junction had 9 bases not matched to a gene; V was cut back by 6 bases and J by 6 bases. This CDR3 comprises 15 residues. CDR1 SNHLY and CDR2 FYNNEI come from the germline V gene. CDR3 coding DNA: TGTGCCAGCAGACCCACTAGCGGGAGTAAAAAGACCCAGTACTTC. This encodes CASRPTSGSKKTQYF.

The chain links TRBV7-8 to TRBJ2-3; D might be TRBD2 (5 bases). Trimming stripped 2 bases from V and 1 base from J, with 16 bases between. CDR3 size: 17 residues. Germline V gene sequence: CDR1 SGHVS, CDR2 FQNEAQ. The CDR3 coding sequence is TGTGCCAGCAGCTTAAGGATCAGGCGGGCCGGCACAGATACGCAGTATTTT. Protein: CASSLRIRRAGTDTQYF.

V and J are TRBV10-2 and TRBJ2-1; the D is unclear. This CDR3 comprises 16 residues. The ends were cut back, 3 bases at V and 5 bases at J, with 17 bases in the middle. CDR1 is WSHSY and CDR2 is SAAADI in the germline V gene. The CDR3 nucleotides read TGCGCCAGCAGTGATTTCCAGGCTGGGTATAACAATGAGCAGTTCTTC. This codes for CASSDFQAGYNNEQFF.